Presented here are 13 T cell receptor beta chains from one specimen sequenced in a study of blood T cells in healthy people across ages. Then a second PCR, running about 7 to 11 cycles, was carried out with a sample-barcoded 5' primer and a J-beta primer mix. A single record per CDR3 protein comes from TCRdb applying MiXCR to the 5' RACE reads. The profile shows about 1,400,000 distinct CDR3 sequences, 42% of them singletons. Sequencing input: blood. These receptors all come from a woman between 18 and 30 years old in good health.

The chain couples TRBV12-5 to TRBJ2-2; either TRBD1 or TRBD2 may fit D (5 bases each). Per the germline V gene, CDR1 is LGHNT and CDR2 is FRNRAP. The CDR3 has 16 amino acids. The ends were cut back, 5 bases at V and 4 bases at J, with 17 bases in the middle. In nucleotides, the CDR3 is TGTGCTAGTGGTACGACCGGGACCCTCTTCACCGGGGAGCTGTTTTTT. It codes for CASGTTGTLFTGELFF. The whole variable domain, filled in from reference TRBV12-5 and TRBJ2-2, reads DARVTQTPRHKVTEMGQEVTMRCQPILGHNTVFWYRQTMMQGLELLAYFRNRAPLDDSGMPKDRFSAEMPDATLATLKIQPSEPRDSAVYFCASGTTGTLFTGELFFGEGSRLTVL.

The chain employs TRBV6-5 and TRBJ2-1; D is perhaps TRBD2 (5 bases). The V gene lost 0 bases and the J gene lost 7 bases, with 16 bases spanning the gap. CDR1 is MNHEY and CDR2 is SVGAGI in the germline V gene. This CDR3 has 16 amino acids. The CDR3 loop reads CASSYSIGSAGNEQFF. CDR3 bases: TGTGCCAGCAGTTACTCGATTGGGAGTGCTGGTAATGAGCAGTTCTTC.

This clonotype was picked up many times. The chain couples TRBV29-1 to TRBJ2-5; possible D gene TRBD1, 7 bases. CDR1 is SQVTM and CDR2 is ANQGSEA in the germline V gene. The CDR3 is 13 residues long. In DNA form, the CDR3 reads TGCAGTGTGCGGGACAGCCTTCAAGAGACCCAGTACTTC. Residues: CSVRDSLQETQYF.

This clonotype was seen a handful of times. This rearrangement joins TRBV12-3 or TRBV12-4 to TRBJ1-2; 9 positions agree with TRBD1. CDR3 size: 14 residues. The J segment lost 4 bases and the V segment lost 8 bases, leaving 8 bases of the junction unmatched. This CDR3 is CASRGTGTGYGYTF. Written as DNA, the CDR3 is TGTGCCAGCCGTGGGACAGGGACGGGCTATGGCTACACCTTC.

This clonotype came up a few times. This rearrangement joins TRBV20-1 to TRBJ2-1; weak D call: TRBD2 (5 bases). CDR3 length: 17 amino acids. The germline V gene has CDR1 DFQATT and CDR2 SNEGSKA (reference sequence). Trimming left V 5 bases short and J 9 bases short, with 29 bases between. DNA for the CDR3: TGCAGTGCTCTATCCTCGGGTTTAGCGACCGTTTGGGGTGAGCAGTTCTTC. This codes for CSALSSGLATVWGEQFF.

This clonotype occurred a few times. The CDR3 region has the DNA TGTGCCATCAGAATAGCGGGAGAGGGTAATGAGCAGTTCTTC. This gives the protein CAIRIAGEGNEQFF. V and J are TRBV10-3 and TRBJ2-1, with 9 bases fitting TRBD2. Per germline, CDR1 ENHRY and CDR2 SYGVKD. V lost 6 bases to trimming and J lost 7 bases; unmatched junction nucleotides: 7. The CDR3 totals 14 residues.

The chain is built from TRBV2 and TRBJ2-3; TRBD2 matches at 10 bases. The CDR3 sequence is 17 residues long. V was pared by 6 bases and J by 4 bases, with 13 bases of the junction left unmatched. The germline V gene encodes CDR1 SNHLY and CDR2 FYNNEI. CDR3 amino acids: CASSPEGSGRPADTQYF. The CDR3 bases are TGTGCCAGCAGCCCCGAGGGTAGCGGGAGGCCGGCAGATACGCAGTATTTT.

This clonotype was picked up a small number of times. This chain connects TRBV7-2 to TRBJ1-2, with 9 bases matching TRBD1. Germline V lookup: CDR1 SGHTA, CDR2 FQGNSA. The length of the CDR3 is 13 residues. Trimming took 5 bases from V and 7 from J; bases not matched to a gene: 5. CDR3 DNA sequence: TGTGCCAGCAGCATGGGACAGGGAAGTGGCTACACCTTC. This translates into CASSMGQGSGYTF.

This clonotype came up a few times. The DNA for the CDR3 is TGCAGCGTTGAGGGTCCAGGGGGGTGGAATGAGCAGTTCTTC. Amino acids: CSVEGPGGWNEQFF. This chain links TRBV29-1 with TRBJ2-1; a possible D gene is TRBD1 (7 bases). V was clipped by 3 bases and J by 7 bases, with 16 bases between them. This CDR3 comprises 14 residues. Germline CDR1 is SQVTM and CDR2 is ANQGSEA.

The chain recombines TRBV10-3 with TRBJ1-5, with a possible D match to TRBD1 (5 bases). Germline V gene data show CDR1 as ENHRY and CDR2 as SYGVKD. V was shortened by 3 bases and J by 7 bases, with 10 bases between the two germline ends. The CDR3 consists of 13 residues. CDR3 sequence reads: CAISDPEGQPQHF. The CDR3 bases are TGTGCCATCAGTGACCCCGAGGGGCAGCCCCAGCATTTT.

The V and J genes are TRBV4-1 and TRBJ2-7; TRBD1 agrees at 8 bases. Losses at the gene ends were 1 base for V and 5 bases for J; bases not matched to a gene: 4. Germline V lookup: CDR1 MGHRA, CDR2 YSYEKL. CDR3 size: 14 residues. CDR3 nucleotides: TGCGCCAGCAGCCAAGGTACAGGGGGACACGAGCAGTACTTC. Its translation: CASSQGTGGHEQYF.

J is TRBJ1-2 and V is TRBV6-1, with a tentative D call TRBD1 (5 bases). Trimming took 5 bases from V and 4 from J, leaving 11 bases between them. The germline V gene has CDR1 MNHNS and CDR2 SASEGT. CDR3 size: 13 residues. CDR3 sequence reads: CASSHRDAYGYTF. As DNA, the CDR3 is TGTGCCAGCAGTCACCGGGACGCCTATGGCTACACCTTC.

This clonotype showed up just a few times. The chain joins TRBV27 to TRBJ2-5, with D tentatively TRBD1 or TRBD2 (7 bases each). V was shortened by 3 bases and J by 11 bases, with 19 bases between the two germline ends. The length of the CDR3 is 14 residues. Germline lookup yields CDR1 MNHEY and CDR2 SMNVEV (reference sequence). The DNA of the CDR3 is TGTGCCAGCAGTTTCAGGGGGGGTGTTGCGAAGCAGTACTTC. It is translated as CASSFRGGVAKQYF.